This TCR beta chain appears in the sequencing data of a study of blood T cell repertoires in COVID-19. In the study overall: There were acute and convalescent COVID-19 samples, and they came from the United States, Italy and Spain. Sample material is recorded as cDNA or gDNA derived from T cells, B-cell-depleted T cells, or PBMCs.

Source study methods: Nucleated cell number was recorded as an estimate derived from reference gene primer amplification. Sequencing was performed with immunoSEQ multiplex PCR; in TCRdb, only in-frame clones are kept and a portion is missing. That table gives V, J and clone size, and the DNA gave D and trimming. The table shows around 150,000 clones, with around four fifths occurring only once. The CDR3 extends over 17 amino acids. Trimming took 5 bases from V and 8 from J; bases not matched to a gene: 16. Germline V CDR1 and CDR2: SNHLY, FYNNEI. This TCR came from a woman over 75 with acute or convalescent COVID-19. The sequenced material came from peripheral blood. The chain carries TRBV2 and TRBJ1-4; the match to TRBD1 covers 8 bases. In DNA, the CDR3 is TGTGCCAGCAGTCGCAGGACGGTGGACAGGGTGGGGGAAAAACTGTTTTTT. Translation gives CASSRRTVDRVGEKLFF.